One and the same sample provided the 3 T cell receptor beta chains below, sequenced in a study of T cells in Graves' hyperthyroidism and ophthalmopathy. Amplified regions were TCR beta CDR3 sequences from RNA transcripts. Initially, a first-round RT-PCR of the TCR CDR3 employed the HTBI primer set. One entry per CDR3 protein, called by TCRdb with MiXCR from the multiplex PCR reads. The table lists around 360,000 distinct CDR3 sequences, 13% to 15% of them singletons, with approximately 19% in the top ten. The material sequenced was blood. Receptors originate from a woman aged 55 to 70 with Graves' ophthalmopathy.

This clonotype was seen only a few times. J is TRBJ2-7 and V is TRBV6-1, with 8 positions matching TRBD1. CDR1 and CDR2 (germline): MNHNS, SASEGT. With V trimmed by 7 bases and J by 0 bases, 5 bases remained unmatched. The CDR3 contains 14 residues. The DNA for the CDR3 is TGTGCCAGCAATGGACAGGGAGTCTCCTACGAGCAGTACTTC. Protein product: CASNGQGVSYEQYF.

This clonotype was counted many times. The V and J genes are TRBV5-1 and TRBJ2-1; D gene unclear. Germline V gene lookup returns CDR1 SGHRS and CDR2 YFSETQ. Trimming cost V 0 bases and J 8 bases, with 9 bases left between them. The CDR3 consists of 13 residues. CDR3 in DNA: TGCGCCAGCAGCTTGGAGTTAGCCTATGAGCAGTTCTTC. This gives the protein CASSLELAYEQFF.

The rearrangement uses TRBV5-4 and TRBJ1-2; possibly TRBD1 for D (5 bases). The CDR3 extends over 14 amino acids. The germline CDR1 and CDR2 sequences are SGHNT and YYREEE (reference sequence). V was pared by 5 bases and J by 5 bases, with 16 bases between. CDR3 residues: CASSLPPGLYGYTF. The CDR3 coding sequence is TGTGCCAGCAGTTTGCCCCCGGGACTGTATGGCTACACCTTC.